This passage covers 15 T cell receptor beta chains from one sample sequenced in a study of T cell responses to AZD1222 COVID-19 vaccine. Sequencing was performed with immunoSEQ multiplex PCR; in TCRdb, only in-frame clones are kept and a portion is missing. This sample has 70,000 to 95,000 clones, with around 92% found just once. The sequences come from peripheral blood, collected on day 0 of MenACWY control vaccination. Receptors originate from an adult in good health.

The chain recombines TRBV30 with TRBJ1-5; maybe TRBD1 (5 bases). Germline V lookup: CDR1 GTSNPN, CDR2 SVGIG (reference sequence). Trimming removed 1 base from V and 11 bases from J, with 15 bases in between. The CDR3 extends over 13 amino acids. The CDR3 region has the DNA TGTGCCTGGAGTGAGACTCAGGGTACATCCCAGCATTTT. This encodes CAWSETQGTSQHF. Together with reference TRBV30 and TRBJ1-5, the CDR3 gives the full variable domain: SQTIHQWPATLVQPVGSPLSLECTVEGTSNPNLYWYRQAAGRGLQLLFYSVGIGQISSEVPQNLSASRPQDRQFILSSKKLLLSDSGFYLCAWSETQGTSQHFGDGTRLSIL.

The chain joins TRBV11-2 to TRBJ1-4; D not resolved. V dropped 0 bases and J dropped 6 bases, with 14 bases sitting between them. The CDR3 has 16 amino acids. Germline V gene data show CDR1 as SGHAT and CDR2 as FQNNGV. The CDR3 spells CASSLDGRGGYEKLFF. In DNA, the CDR3 is TGTGCCAGCAGCTTAGATGGCCGGGGAGGGTATGAAAAACTGTTTTTT.

The V and J genes are TRBV9 and TRBJ2-7, with 8 bases aligning to TRBD2. V lost 4 bases and J lost 6; bases outside the gene matches: 9. The CDR3 totals 14 residues. The germline CDR1 and CDR2 sequences are SGDLS and YYNGEE. CDR3 protein: CASSPLSGRLEQYF. CDR3 DNA: TGTGCCAGCAGCCCCCTCAGCGGGAGACTCGAGCAGTACTTC.

The V gene is TRBV27, the J gene TRBJ2-1, with 8 bases identical to TRBD2. The trim removed 2 bases at V and 9 bases at J, leaving 9 bases unmatched. The germline V gene has CDR1 MNHEY and CDR2 SMNVEV (reference sequence). The CDR3 is 15 amino acids. CDR3 residues: CASSLAGLAPSEQFF. The CDR3 coding sequence is TGTGCCAGCAGTTTAGCAGGACTAGCTCCTAGTGAGCAGTTCTTC.

V and J are TRBV7-2 and TRBJ2-5; 12 bases line up with TRBD2. CDR3 length: 16 residues. Trimming removed 4 bases from V and 5 bases from J; junction bases left unmatched: 8. Germline V lookup: CDR1 SGHTA, CDR2 FQGNSA. The chain's CDR3 is CASSSPLAGGYETQYF. CDR3 nucleotide sequence: TGTGCCAGCAGCTCGCCTCTAGCGGGGGGGTATGAGACCCAGTACTTC.

This clone was counted only a few times. The chain is built from TRBV7-3 and TRBJ2-4, with D tentatively TRBD2 (6 bases). CDR1 and CDR2 from the germline V gene are SGHTA and FQGTGA. The V and J ends lost 5 bases and 6 bases respectively, with 17 bases between them. The CDR3 has 15 residues. Here the CDR3 reads CASSLYGTGGNIQYF. The CDR3 DNA is TGTGCCAGCAGCCTATATGGGACTGGGGGAAACATTCAGTACTTC.

The V and J genes are TRBV11-3 and TRBJ2-5, with 11 bases that match TRBD1. The germline V gene encodes CDR1 SGHNT and CDR2 YENEEA. The CDR3 sequence is 16 residues long. After removal of 5 bases from V and 4 bases from J, the junction contained 9 bases not matched to a gene. The CDR3 protein is CASSPMDRGRLETQYF. For the CDR3, the DNA is TGTGCCAGCAGCCCGATGGACAGGGGGCGCCTAGAGACCCAGTACTTC.

This rearrangement joins TRBV27 to TRBJ2-5; 15 bases are shared with TRBD2. After removal of 6 bases from V and 6 bases from J, the junction contained 5 bases not matched to a gene. CDR1 MNHEY and CDR2 SMNVEV come from the germline V gene (reference sequence). The CDR3 is 15 amino acids. DNA of the CDR3: TGTGCCAGCAGAGGACTAGCGGGGGGGTTCCAGACCCAGTACTTC. Translating gives CASRGLAGGFQTQYF.

The chain carries TRBV27 and TRBJ1-1; 8 nucleotides match TRBD1. Germline V lookup: CDR1 MNHEY, CDR2 SMNVEV (reference sequence). V lost 8 bases and J lost 4; bases outside the gene matches: 3. CDR3 length: 12 amino acids. The CDR3 DNA reads as TGTGCCAGCTTTACAGGGGGCACTGAAGCTTTCTTT. Translated: CASFTGGTEAFF.

The CDR3 bases are TGTGCCAGCAGCAACATCTACGAGCAGTACTTC. Residues: CASSNIYEQYF. V is TRBV3-1 (or the pseudogene TRBV3-2) and J is TRBJ2-7; D ambiguous. Per germline, CDR1 LGHDT and CDR2 YNNKEL (reference sequence). The CDR3 contains 11 residues. V was pared by 5 bases and J by 3 bases, with 5 bases between.

DNA for the CDR3: TGTGCCAGCAGTTTAGGGTTACAGCCCCAGCATTTT. It is translated as CASSLGLQPQHF. The V gene is TRBV12-3 or TRBV12-4, the J gene TRBJ1-5; no clear D gene. Between the trimmed V and J ends, which lost 1 base and 7 bases, there was a span of 5 bases. The CDR3 covers 12 residues.

This chain links TRBV6-1 with TRBJ1-2; no definite D call. The CDR3 covers 13 residues. The germline V and J ends were trimmed by 2 bases and 6 bases, with 10 bases remaining between them. Germline loops: CDR1 MNHNS, CDR2 SASEGT. The CDR3 protein is CASSELREDGYTF. The CDR3 DNA is TGTGCCAGCAGTGAATTACGGGAGGATGGCTACACCTTC.

This clone was found once. The DNA for the CDR3 is TGTGCCAGCAGACGGGACTTTGGAAATGAAAAACTGTTTTTT. Protein product: CASRRDFGNEKLFF. V usage is TRBV19 and J usage is TRBJ1-4; TRBD1 might be the D (5 bases). Trimming removed 9 bases from V and 5 bases from J, with 16 bases in between. Germline loops: CDR1 LNHDA, CDR2 SQIVND (reference sequence). This CDR3 is built from 14 residues.

The rearrangement joins TRBV27 to TRBJ2-1; the D gene could be TRBD1 or TRBD2 (5 bases each). CDR3 length: 15 amino acids. V was shortened by 3 bases and J by 0 bases, with 9 bases between the two germline ends. CDR1 and CDR2 (germline): MNHEY, SMNVEV (reference sequence). The CDR3 DNA reads TGTGCCAGCAGTTTCTATGGGGGCTCCTACAATGAGCAGTTCTTC. Encoded protein: CASSFYGGSYNEQFF.

V is TRBV6-5 and J is TRBJ2-7; 10 bases fit TRBD1. After removal of 0 bases from V and 7 bases from J, the junction contained 6 bases not matched to a gene. Germline CDR1 and CDR2: MNHEY and SVGAGI. CDR3 length equals 15 residues. For the CDR3, the DNA is TGTGCCAGCAGTTACTCGAGACAGGGGGCGGGTGAGCAGTACTTC. It specifies CASSYSRQGAGEQYF.